This T cell receptor beta chain emerged from a study of blood T cell repertoires in COVID-19. As for the study in general: PBMCs, B-cell-depleted T cells, or T cells were the source of the cDNA or gDNA that made up the material.

Deletions cut 2 bases from V and 5 bases from J, with 16 bases between. This CDR3 contains 15 residues. The germline CDR1 and CDR2 sequences are GTSNPN and SVGIG (reference sequence). Study processing details: Reference gene primer amplification yielded estimated nucleated cell counts. Libraries were prepared by immunoSEQ multiplex PCR; TCRdb keeps only in-frame clonotypes and omits some of them. V, J and clone size derive from that table, while D and trimming were established from the DNA sequence. The table lists approximately 96,000 clones, roughly 80% of them singletons. The material sequenced was peripheral blood. The receptor's source is a woman of 80 years or more with acute or convalescent COVID-19. The chain combines TRBV30 with TRBJ1-5, with a weak D call TRBD1 (5 bases). CDR3 sequence reads: CAWSRAGKDHQPQHF. CDR3 in DNA: TGTGCCTGGAGTAGGGCAGGGAAGGACCATCAGCCCCAGCATTTT.